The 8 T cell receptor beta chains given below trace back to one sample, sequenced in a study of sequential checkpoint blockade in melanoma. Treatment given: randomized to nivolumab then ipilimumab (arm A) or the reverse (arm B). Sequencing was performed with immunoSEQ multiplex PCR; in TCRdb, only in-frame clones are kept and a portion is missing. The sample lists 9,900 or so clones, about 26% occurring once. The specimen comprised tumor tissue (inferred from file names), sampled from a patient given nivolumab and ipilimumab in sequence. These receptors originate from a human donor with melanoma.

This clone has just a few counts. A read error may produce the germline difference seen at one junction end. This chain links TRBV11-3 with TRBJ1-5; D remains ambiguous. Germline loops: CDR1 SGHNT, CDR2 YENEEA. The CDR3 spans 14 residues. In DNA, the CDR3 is TGTGCCAGAAGCTTATCCTTTAGCAATCAGCCCCAGCATTTT. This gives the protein CARSLSFSNQPQHF.

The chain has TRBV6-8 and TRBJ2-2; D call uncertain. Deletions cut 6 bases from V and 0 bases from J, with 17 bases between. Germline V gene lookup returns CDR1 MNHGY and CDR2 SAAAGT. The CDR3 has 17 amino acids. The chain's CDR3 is CASRTAASYANTGELFF. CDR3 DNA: TGTGCCAGCAGGACCGCGGCGAGTTACGCGAACACCGGGGAGCTGTTTTTT.

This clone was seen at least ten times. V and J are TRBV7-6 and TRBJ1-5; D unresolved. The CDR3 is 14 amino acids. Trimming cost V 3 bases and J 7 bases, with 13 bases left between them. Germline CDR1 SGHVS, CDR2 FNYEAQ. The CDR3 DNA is TGTGCCAGCAGCTTGTGGGGTTATGGGCAGCCCCAGCATTTT. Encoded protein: CASSLWGYGQPQHF.

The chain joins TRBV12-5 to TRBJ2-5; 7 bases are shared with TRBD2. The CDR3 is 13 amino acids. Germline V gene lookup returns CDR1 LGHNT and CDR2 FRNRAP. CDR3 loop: CASTKLASETQYF. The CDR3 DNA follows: TGTGCCAGCACCAAACTAGCGTCAGAGACCCAGTACTTC.

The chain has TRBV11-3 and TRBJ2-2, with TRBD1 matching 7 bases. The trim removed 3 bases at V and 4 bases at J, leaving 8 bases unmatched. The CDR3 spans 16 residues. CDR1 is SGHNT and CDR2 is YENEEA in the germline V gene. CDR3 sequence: CASSFDGQVSTGELFF. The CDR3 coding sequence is TGTGCCAGCAGCTTCGACGGACAGGTGTCCACCGGGGAGCTGTTTTTT.

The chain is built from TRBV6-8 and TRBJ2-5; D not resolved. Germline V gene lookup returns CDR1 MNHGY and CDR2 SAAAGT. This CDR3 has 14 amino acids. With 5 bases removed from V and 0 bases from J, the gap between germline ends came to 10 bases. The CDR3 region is CASSPIGYQETQYF. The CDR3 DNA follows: TGTGCCAGCAGTCCGATAGGGTACCAAGAGACCCAGTACTTC.

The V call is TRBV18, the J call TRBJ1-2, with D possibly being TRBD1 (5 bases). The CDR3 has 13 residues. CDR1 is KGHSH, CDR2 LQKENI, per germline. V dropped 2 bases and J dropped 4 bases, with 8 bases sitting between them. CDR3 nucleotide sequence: TGTGCCAGCTCACCAGACAGCTTCTATGGCTACACCTTC. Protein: CASSPDSFYGYTF.

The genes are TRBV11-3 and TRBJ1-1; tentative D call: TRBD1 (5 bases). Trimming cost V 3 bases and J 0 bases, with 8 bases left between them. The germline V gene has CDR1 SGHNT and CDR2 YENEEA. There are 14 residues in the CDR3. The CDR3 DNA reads TGTGCCAGCAGCTTTGGGACGGTGAACACTGAAGCTTTCTTT. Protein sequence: CASSFGTVNTEAFF.